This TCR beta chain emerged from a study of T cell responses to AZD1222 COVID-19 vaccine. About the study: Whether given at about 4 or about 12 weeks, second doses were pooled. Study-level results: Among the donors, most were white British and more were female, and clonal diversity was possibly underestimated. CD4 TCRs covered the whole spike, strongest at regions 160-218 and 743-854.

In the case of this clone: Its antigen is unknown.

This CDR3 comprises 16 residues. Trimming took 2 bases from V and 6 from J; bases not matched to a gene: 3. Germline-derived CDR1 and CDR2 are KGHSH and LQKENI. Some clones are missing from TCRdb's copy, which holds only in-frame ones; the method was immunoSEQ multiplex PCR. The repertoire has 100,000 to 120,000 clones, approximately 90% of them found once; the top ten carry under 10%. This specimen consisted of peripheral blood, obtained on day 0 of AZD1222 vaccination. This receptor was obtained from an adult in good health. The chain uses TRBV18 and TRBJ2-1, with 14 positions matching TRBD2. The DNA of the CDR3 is TGTGCCAGCTCACCAGTCGGGACTAGCGGGGGCAATGAGCAGTTCTTC. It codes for CASSPVGTSGGNEQFF.